This TCR beta chain was obtained from a study of cytotoxic CD8 clonotypes in ibrutinib-treated CLL. The wider study: The patient breakdown showed 11 relapsed/refractory and under 16 treatment-naive cases, with about 17 IGHV unmutated. Mean per-sample yields comprised around 260,000 productive templates and tens of thousands of productive rearrangements.

TCRdb keeps only in-frame clones here, not all; method: immunoSEQ multiplex PCR. Among about 97,000 clones listed, approximately 82% were seen once. Germline V gives CDR1 MDHEN, CDR2 SYDVKM. Trimming pared 10 bases from V and 7 bases from J, leaving 16 bases between. The CDR3 runs to 12 residues. Here the sequenced sample was PBMCs, taken after 12 months of ibrutinib treatment. This chain joins TRBV28 and TRBJ1-2, with D unclear. The receptor was derived from a human donor with chronic lymphocytic leukemia. CDR3 in DNA: TGTGCCACGGGAGGGTGGGTTATTGGCTACACCTTC. Translating gives CATGGWVIGYTF.